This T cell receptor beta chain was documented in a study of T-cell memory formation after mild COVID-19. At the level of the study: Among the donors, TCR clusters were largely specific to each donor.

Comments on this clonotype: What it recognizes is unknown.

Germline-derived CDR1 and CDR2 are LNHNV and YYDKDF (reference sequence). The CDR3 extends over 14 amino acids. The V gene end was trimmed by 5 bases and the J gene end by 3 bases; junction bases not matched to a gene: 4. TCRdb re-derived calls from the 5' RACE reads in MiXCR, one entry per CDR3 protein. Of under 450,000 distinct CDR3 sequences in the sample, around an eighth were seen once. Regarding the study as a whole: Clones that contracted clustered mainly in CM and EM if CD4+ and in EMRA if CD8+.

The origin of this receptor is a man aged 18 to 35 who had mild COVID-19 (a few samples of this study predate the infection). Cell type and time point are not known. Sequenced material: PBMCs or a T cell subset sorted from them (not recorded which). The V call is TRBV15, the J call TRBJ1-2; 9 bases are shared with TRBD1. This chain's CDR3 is CATSPWTGDYGYTF. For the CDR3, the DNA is TGTGCCACCAGCCCCTGGACAGGGGACTATGGCTACACCTTC.